There are a few counts of the clone carrying this T cell receptor (beta chain). Its cognate antigen is unknown. The CDR3 spans 12 residues. The germline V gene has CDR1 DFQATT and CDR2 SNEGSKA (reference sequence). V dropped 6 bases and J dropped 5 bases, with 13 bases sitting between them. One entry per CDR3 protein results from TCRdb running MiXCR on the 5' RACE reads. The sample holds about 260,000 distinct CDR3 sequences, 5.5% to 7% seen once. The data are from a study of identical twins. Findings and limits, study-wide: There was an excess of low generation probability in the out-of-frame alpha sequences that twins shared.

In addition, the sample was reused for a study of yellow fever vaccine responses in identical twins. That source reports: Vaccine T cell responses of twins reportedly seemed partly convergent and partly personalized.

This TCR derives from a woman aged 18-30 years in good health. This sequence joins TRBV20-1 and TRBJ1-1, with D hard to call. Sequencing was performed on memory (CD45RO+) T cells sorted from blood. The DNA for the CDR3 is TGCAGTGCACGGACGGGAGGGACTGAAGCTTTCTTT. It translates to CSARTGGTEAFF.